This T cell receptor (beta chain) was recorded in a study of blood T cells in healthy people across ages. Study-level information: Per two T cells, template switching captured roughly one barcoded beta molecule.

A sample-barcoded 5' primer and a J-beta primer mix were used in a second PCR of roughly 6 to 11 cycles. Using its own MiXCR run on the 5' RACE reads, TCRdb lists one record per CDR3 protein. The repertoire includes some 1.7 million distinct CDR3 sequences, 28% of them detected once, and approximately 7.7% sits in the top ten. Trimming cost V 5 bases and J 1 base, with 17 bases left between them. The CDR3 contains 16 residues. This clonotype was detected only a few times. The chain couples TRBV12-3 or TRBV12-4 to TRBJ1-2, with D perhaps TRBD1 (6 bases). Sample: blood. This receptor was obtained from a woman in her thirties in good health. CDR3 DNA: TGTGCCAGCAGTCGGGAGCCAGGGGTAGTTAACTATGGCTACACCTTC. Amino acids: CASSREPGVVNYGYTF.